This T cell receptor (beta chain) came from a study of post-analysis software for immune sequencing data. Broader study findings: Samples prepared in the same batch strongly co-clustered by F measure. The five TRBV segments detected at higher frequency in patients than in controls included TRBV5-6, TRBV5-1 and TRBV20-1.

The TCR beta cDNA libraries contained unique molecular identifiers. TCRdb fed the PCR reads into MiXCR, producing one record per CDR3 protein. The data contain 600,000 to 750,000 distinct CDR3 sequences, roughly three fifths of them singletons. With 8 bases clipped from V and 6 bases from J, the junction kept 13 bases outside the gene matches. Germline V gene sequence: CDR1 MDHEN, CDR2 SYDVKM. The CDR3 is 15 amino acids. On this clonotype: Antigen: not known.

This TCR was sampled from a girl aged 2 to 9 with multiple sclerosis. This chain uses TRBV28 with TRBJ2-1; 7 bases are shared with TRBD2. The sequencing input was blood. Here the CDR3 reads CASEPSTSWGNEQFF. CDR3 sequence (DNA): TGTGCCAGCGAGCCCTCGACTAGCTGGGGCAATGAGCAGTTCTTC.